A selection of T cell receptor beta chains follows, all from one sample in a study of blood T cell repertoires in COVID-19. Measured with immunoSEQ multiplex PCR; TCRdb has only the in-frame clones, and not every one. The table has around 250,000 clones, just under 85% seen once. Material: PBMCs or T cells enriched from blood (not recorded which). The receptors were gathered from a man in his forties who had recovered from COVID-19. The conserved cysteine and the conserved F or W are not part of the CDR3 here.

v_call	j_call	cdr3_length	cdr3_aa
TRBV19	TRBJ1-6	15	ASSIGRGARVQSPLH
TRBV9	TRBJ1-5	13	ASSAGQGITQPQH
TRBV4-2	TRBJ2-7	13	ASSLGGGTGREQY
TRBV13	TRBJ2-1	11	AGGTGRLNEQF
TRBV10-3	TRBJ2-6	15	AISEPGIPPGANVLT
TRBV28	TRBJ2-7	11	ASTQVLSYEQY
TRBV6-5	TRBJ1-2	14	ASSYADGRRNYGYT
TRBV5-1	TRBJ2-1	10	ASRQQGYEQF
TRBV7-9	TRBJ2-1	13	ASNSMLDGDNEQF
TRBV10-3	TRBJ2-1	15	AISESKSSGPYNEQF
TRBV5-4	TRBJ1-2	13	ASSFQDRAYYGYT